The source of this T cell receptor beta chain is a study of blood T cell repertoires in COVID-19. Looking at the study overall: The samples span acute and convalescent COVID-19 from the United States, Italy and Spain. PBMCs, B-cell-depleted T cells, or T cells provided the cDNA or gDNA that made up the material.

Trimming left V 4 bases short and J 10 bases short, with 13 bases between. Germline assignment: CDR1 MNHEY and CDR2 SVGEGT. This CDR3 is built from 12 residues. Original data processing: Cell counts per sample came from amplifying reference gene primers. Data came from immunoSEQ multiplex PCR; TCRdb stores just in-frame clones and leaves some out. V and J calls and clone size are as listed in that table; D and trimming were resolved from the DNA. Here the sample spans approximately 66,000 clones, around 89% being singletons. The sequence derives from a human donor with active COVID-19. The donor label of this sample is uncertain. The chain uses TRBV6-2 or TRBV6-3 and TRBJ2-5, with D maybe TRBD1 (6 bases). Sequencing used peripheral blood. Written as DNA, the CDR3 is TGTGCCAGCAGTTTACAGGGCGAGGGCCAGTACTTC. The encoded protein is CASSLQGEGQYF.